The clone carrying this TCR beta chain is categorized as medium-sized. Its antigen remains unidentified. This record belongs to a study of spatial heterogeneity in lung cancer. The time point is: sample taken at primary tumor resection. TCR cDNA molecules each had a unique molecular identifier. TCRdb re-derived calls from the 5' RACE reads in MiXCR, one entry per CDR3 protein. Here the sample spans approximately 10,000 distinct CDR3 sequences, 6.3% being singletons. The trim removed 5 bases at V and 2 bases at J, leaving 5 bases unmatched. The CDR3 spans 14 residues. The germline CDR1 and CDR2 sequences are SGHTA and FQGNSA. Study-level results: Expanded intratumoral alpha and beta TCR counts tracked tumor mutation counts. Coverage estimated for tumor T cells reached 6.5% to 8% for alpha chains and around 12% for beta chains. There was tracking of ubiquitous and regional nonsynonymous mutations by the respective counts of ubiquitous and regional expanded TCRs.

The source was lung tumor tissue, collected at surgery. The TCR comes from a female donor with early-stage non-small cell lung cancer. The J gene is TRBJ2-7, the V gene TRBV7-2; 8 bases match TRBD2. The CDR3 region has the DNA TGTGCCAGCAGCCGCCTTAGCGGGACCTACGAGCAGTACTTC. It codes for CASSRLSGTYEQYF. The variable domain in full, with the rest retrieved from reference TRBV7-2 and TRBJ2-7, is GAGVSQSPSNKVTEKGKDVELRCDPISGHTALYWYRQSLGQGLEFLIYFQGNSAPDKSGLPSDRFSAERTGGSVSTLTIQRTQQEDSAVYLCASSRLSGTYEQYFGPGTRLTVT.